This T cell receptor beta chain was identified during a study of cytomegalovirus exposure and HLA in healthy donors. Regarding the study as a whole: The listing of roughly 160 TCR beta chains classed them as cytomegalovirus-associated. Specific recognition of CMV antigens was confirmed in vitro for a few chains (all CMV-associated).

Note on this clone: Its specificity is not known.

Profiling relied on immunoSEQ multiplex PCR, and the TCRdb table lists in-frame clones only, not all of them. The data hold about 160,000 clones, with 80% to 85% observed a single time. Germline trimming cut 4 bases from V and 4 bases from J; bases unmatched to any gene: 7. The CDR3 runs 14 residues. CDR1 is SGDLS, CDR2 YYNGEE, per germline. The gene calls are TRBV9 and TRBJ2-5; 7 bases line up with TRBD1. The source is a man younger than 45 in good health and CMV-seropositive. The material sequenced was PBMCs. CDR3 loop: CASSPRQGVETQYF. In DNA form, the CDR3 reads TGTGCCAGCAGCCCTCGACAGGGTGTAGAGACCCAGTACTTC. Filled out from reference TRBV9 and TRBJ2-5, the complete variable domain reads DSGVTQTPKHLITATGQRVTLRCSPRSGDLSVYWYQQSLDQGLQFLIQYYNGEERAKGNILERFSAQQFPDLHSELNLSSLELGDSALYFCASSPRQGVETQYFGPGTRLLVL.